These T cell receptor beta chains were read from a single sample in a study of T-cell memory formation after mild COVID-19. TCRdb ran MiXCR on the 5' RACE reads and lists one entry per CDR3 protein. The sample has hundreds of thousands of distinct CDR3 sequences; more than 15% are singletons. What was sequenced was PBMCs or a T cell subset sorted from them (not recorded which). Receptor source: a man younger than 30 who had mild COVID-19 (a few samples of this study predate the infection). Cell type and time point are not known. CDR3s include the opening cysteine and the closing phenylalanine or tryptophan. The D gene is left open where the match is weak. Clone size is not always given. Where it is, it says once, few, many or a class for expanded clones.

D gene | CDR3 length | J gene | clone size | V gene | CDR3 protein | CDR3 DNA
. | 13 | TRBJ1-1 | . | TRBV5-6 | CASSLERWSEAFF | TGTGCCAGCAGCTTGGAGCGGTGGTCTGAAGCTTTCTTT
. | 14 | TRBJ2-4 | few | TRBV20-1 | CSAREGLAKNIQYF | TGCAGTGCTAGAGAAGGTTTAGCCAAAAACATTCAGTACTTC
. | 14 | TRBJ1-2 | . | TRBV14 | CASSQERGANGYTF | TGTGCCAGCAGCCAAGAAAGGGGGGCAAATGGCTACACCTTC
TRBD2 | 16 | TRBJ2-3 | few | TRBV18 | CASSLSGVGDTDTQYF | TGTGCCAGCTCCCTTAGCGGGGTTGGCGACACAGATACGCAGTATTTT
. | 15 | TRBJ1-2 | . | TRBV11-2 | CASSPTRANPYGYTF | TGTGCCAGCAGCCCGACCAGGGCAAACCCCTATGGCTACACCTTC
. | 13 | TRBJ2-5 | few | TRBV7-9 | CASSPGVEETQYF | TGTGCCAGCAGCCCTGGGGTGGAAGAGACCCAGTACTTC
. | 12 | TRBJ2-5 | few | TRBV6-6 | CASSYNGETQYF | TGTGCCAGCAGCTATAATGGGGAGACCCAGTACTTC
TRBD1 | 16 | TRBJ1-1 | few | TRBV6-2/TRBV6-3 | CASSRGQGLYFAEAFF | TGTGCCAGCAGCCGGGGACAGGGGCTATACTTCGCTGAAGCTTTCTTT
. | 14 | TRBJ1-5 | . | TRBV15 | CATSRGGVVQPQHF | TGTGCCACCAGCAGAGGGGGGGTGGTCCAGCCCCAGCATTTT
. | 12 | TRBJ1-5 | few | TRBV28 | CASRAPNQPQHF | TGTGCCAGCCGGGCTCCAAATCAGCCCCAGCATTTT
TRBD1 | 15 | TRBJ2-5 | few | TRBV7-3 | CASSLGTGVVETQYF | TGTGCCAGCAGCTTAGGGACAGGGGTGGTTGAGACCCAGTACTTC
TRBD2 | 16 | TRBJ2-3 | few | TRBV11-2 | CASSLLPGGLTDTQYF | TGTGCCAGCAGCTTACTTCCGGGGGGACTAACAGATACGCAGTATTTT
. | 11 | TRBJ1-3 | many | TRBV6-6 | CASTAGNTIYF | TGTGCCAGCACCGCTGGAAACACCATATATTTT
. | 14 | TRBJ2-4 | many | TRBV7-2 | CASSLFGTKNIQYF | TGTGCCAGCAGCTTATTCGGGACGAAAAACATTCAGTACTTC
TRBD1 | 17 | TRBJ1-1 | once | TRBV7-9 | CASSLRGQGPENTEAFF | TGTGCCAGCAGCTTACGGGGACAGGGGCCGGAGAACACTGAAGCTTTCTTT
. | 14 | TRBJ2-5 | few | TRBV27 | CASSLIWGRETQYF | TGTGCCAGCAGTTTAATCTGGGGGAGAGAGACCCAGTACTTC
. | 13 | TRBJ1-2 | few | TRBV6-5 | CASSYSLKSGYTF | TGTGCCAGCAGTTACTCGCTGAAATCTGGCTACACCTTC
. | 14 | TRBJ2-3 | many | TRBV6-5 | CASSYSRATDTQYF | TGTGCCAGCAGTTACTCCAGGGCCACAGATACGCAGTATTTT
. | 14 | TRBJ1-1 | few | TRBV9 | CASSVQGSDTEAFF | TGTGCCAGCAGCGTACAGGGGTCGGACACTGAAGCTTTCTTT
TRBD2 | 15 | TRBJ2-1 | . | TRBV5-4 | CASSSGLAGDNEQFF | TGTGCCAGCAGCTCTGGACTAGCGGGGGACAATGAGCAGTTCTTC
. | 12 | TRBJ2-2 | few | TRBV6-5 | CASRVTAGELFF | TGTGCCAGCAGGGTAACAGCCGGGGAGCTGTTTTTT
. | 14 | TRBJ2-7 | few | TRBV20-1 | CSALNQGSSYEQYF | TGCAGTGCCCTCAACCAGGGTTCCTCCTACGAGCAGTACTTC
. | 14 | TRBJ2-1 | few | TRBV7-9 | CASSLSWNYNEQFF | TGTGCCAGCAGCTTAAGCTGGAACTACAATGAGCAGTTCTTC
. | 15 | TRBJ2-7 | . | TRBV7-2 | CASSLGTAMGYEQYF | TGTGCCAGCAGCTTAGGGACAGCCATGGGCTACGAGCAGTACTTC
. | 16 | TRBJ2-1 | . | TRBV4-2 | CASSQDLRDTYNEQFF | TGTGCCAGCAGCCAAGATTTGCGGGACACCTACAATGAGCAGTTCTTC
. | 13 | TRBJ1-1 | . | TRBV20-1 | CSASGHVNTEAFF | TGCAGTGCTTCAGGACACGTAAACACTGAAGCTTTCTTT
TRBD2 | 17 | TRBJ2-3 | many | TRBV5-1 | CASSLSLAGGSTDTQYF | TGCGCCAGCAGCCTATCACTAGCGGGGGGGAGCACAGATACGCAGTATTTT
. | 14 | TRBJ2-3 | . | TRBV5-1 | CASSPDGGTDTQYF | TGCGCCAGCAGCCCGGACGGAGGCACAGATACGCAGTATTTT
TRBD1 | 14 | TRBJ1-2 | once | TRBV20-1 | CSAPPTGTGVMNTF | TGCAGTGCTCCCCCGACCGGGACAGGGGTTATGAACACCTTC
. | 16 | TRBJ1-5 | . | TRBV6-6 | CASRPTGTDSNQPQHF | TGTGCCAGCAGACCTACCGGGACTGATAGCAATCAGCCCCAGCATTTT
TRBD1 | 15 | TRBJ1-6 | . | TRBV12-3/TRBV12-4 | CASSFDRGRHSPLHF | TGTGCCAGCAGCTTCGACAGGGGTCGGCATTCACCCCTCCACTTT
TRBD1 | 15 | TRBJ2-1 | . | TRBV5-4 | CASSFGQGADIEQFF | TGTGCCAGCAGCTTTGGACAGGGGGCCGATATTGAGCAGTTCTTC
. | 15 | TRBJ1-4 | . | TRBV6-5 | CASSYSGADNEKLFF | TGTGCCAGCAGTTACTCCGGGGCCGATAATGAAAAACTGTTTTTT
. | 14 | TRBJ2-7 | few | TRBV20-1 | CSASAGAFAYEQYF | TGCAGTGCTAGCGCGGGGGCTTTCGCCTACGAGCAGTACTTC
TRBD2 | 17 | TRBJ2-3 | few | TRBV19 | CASSIDQFGGGTDTQYF | TGTGCCAGTAGTATAGATCAGTTCGGCGGGGGAACAGATACGCAGTATTTT
TRBD2 | 15 | TRBJ2-3 | few | TRBV7-3 | CASSSPRGGTDTQYF | TGTGCCAGCAGCTCCCCCCGGGGGGGCACAGATACGCAGTATTTT
. | 15 | TRBJ1-1 | . | TRBV4-1 | CASSLQGVLNTEAFF | TGCGCCAGCAGCCTGCAGGGAGTACTGAACACTGAAGCTTTCTTT
. | 13 | TRBJ2-2 | many | TRBV28 | CASSSHFTGELFF | TGTGCCAGCAGTTCACACTTCACCGGGGAGCTGTTTTTT
. | 12 | TRBJ2-5 | many | TRBV4-1 | CASSQDSETQYF | TGTGCCAGCAGCCAAGACTCAGAGACCCAGTACTTC
. | 19 | TRBJ2-1 | once | TRBV7-2 | CASSKPRGGRPRSYNEQFF | TGTGCCAGCAGCAAACCGAGGGGGGGACGTCCGAGATCCTACAATGAGCAGTTCTTC
TRBD2 | 17 | TRBJ2-2 | many | TRBV7-2 | CASSSTRRGLAPGELFF | TGTGCCAGCAGCTCCACCCGGAGGGGACTAGCCCCCGGGGAGCTGTTTTTT
TRBD1 | 18 | TRBJ1-6 | . | TRBV5-6 | CASSVGTGGFSYNSPLHF | TGTGCCAGCAGCGTTGGGACAGGGGGTTTTTCCTATAATTCACCCCTCCACTTT
. | 12 | TRBJ2-4 | many | TRBV7-9 | CASSLDGGFQYF | TGTGCCAGCAGCTTAGATGGTGGTTTTCAGTACTTC
. | 15 | TRBJ2-2 | few | TRBV5-1 | CASSLASTYAGELFF | TGCGCCAGCAGCTTGGCTAGCACCTATGCCGGGGAGCTGTTTTTT
. | 14 | TRBJ2-5 | few | TRBV12-3/TRBV12-4 | CASSLTGPQETQYF | TGTGCCAGCAGTCTCACAGGGCCCCAAGAGACCCAGTACTTC
TRBD2 | 14 | TRBJ2-1 | many | TRBV4-2 | CASSLAGGPGEQFF | TGTGCCAGCAGTCTAGCGGGGGGGCCTGGTGAGCAGTTCTTC
TRBD2 | 17 | TRBJ2-1 | . | TRBV6-5 | CASSVLAGGRGHNEQFF | TGTGCCAGCAGCGTTCTAGCGGGGGGCCGTGGACACAATGAGCAGTTCTTC
TRBD1 | 15 | TRBJ2-5 | . | TRBV6-5 | CASSYGTGTQETQYF | TGTGCCAGCAGTTACGGGACAGGGACCCAAGAGACCCAGTACTTC
TRBD1 | 18 | TRBJ2-1 | once | TRBV18 | CASSPSSGQGVFYNEQFF | TGTGCCAGCTCACCCTCTAGCGGACAGGGGGTTTTCTACAATGAGCAGTTCTTC
. | 14 | TRBJ2-5 | . | TRBV6-2/TRBV6-3 | CASSRLGGVETQYF | TGTGCCAGCAGTAGATTAGGGGGGGTGGAGACCCAGTACTTC
. | 13 | TRBJ2-1 | . | TRBV5-1 | CASTQWGTNEQFF | TGCGCCAGCACCCAATGGGGAACCAATGAGCAGTTCTTC
. | 12 | TRBJ1-5 | few | TRBV3-2 | CARIYSNQPQHF | TGTGCCAGGATATATAGCAATCAGCCCCAGCATTTT
TRBD1 | 13 | TRBJ2-2 | few | TRBV6-2/TRBV6-3 | CASSATGAGELFF | TGTGCCAGCAGTGCGACAGGGGCCGGGGAGCTGTTTTTT
. | 13 | TRBJ2-5 | few | TRBV7-2 | CASLKGPKETQYF | TGTGCCAGCCTGAAGGGGCCCAAAGAGACCCAGTACTTC
. | 14 | TRBJ1-2 | . | TRBV7-2 | CASTRGAGRYGYTF | TGTGCCAGCACCCGAGGCGCCGGGCGCTATGGCTACACCTTC